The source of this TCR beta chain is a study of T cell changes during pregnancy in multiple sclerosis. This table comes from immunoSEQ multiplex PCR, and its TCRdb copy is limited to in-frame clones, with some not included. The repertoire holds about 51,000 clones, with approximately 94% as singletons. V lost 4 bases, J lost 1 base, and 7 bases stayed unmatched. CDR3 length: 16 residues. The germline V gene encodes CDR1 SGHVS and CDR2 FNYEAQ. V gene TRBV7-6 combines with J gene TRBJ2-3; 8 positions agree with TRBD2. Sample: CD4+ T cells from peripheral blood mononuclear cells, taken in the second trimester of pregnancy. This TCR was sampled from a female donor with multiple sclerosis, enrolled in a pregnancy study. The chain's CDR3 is CASSSLSAGGTDTQYF. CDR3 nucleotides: TGTGCCAGCAGCTCGTTATCAGCGGGGGGCACAGATACGCAGTATTTT.